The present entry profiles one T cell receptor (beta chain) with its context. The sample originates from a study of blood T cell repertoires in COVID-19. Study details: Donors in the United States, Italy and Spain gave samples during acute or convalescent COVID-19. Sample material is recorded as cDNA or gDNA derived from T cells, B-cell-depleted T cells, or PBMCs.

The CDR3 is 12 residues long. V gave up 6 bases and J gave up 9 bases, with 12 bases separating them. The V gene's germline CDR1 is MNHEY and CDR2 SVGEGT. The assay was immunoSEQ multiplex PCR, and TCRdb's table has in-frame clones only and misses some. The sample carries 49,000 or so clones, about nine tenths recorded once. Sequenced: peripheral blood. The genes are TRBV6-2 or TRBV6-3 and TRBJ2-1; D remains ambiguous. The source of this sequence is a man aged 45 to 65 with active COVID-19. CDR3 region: CASSRAFGEQFF. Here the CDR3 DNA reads TGTGCCAGCAGCCGGGCCTTCGGTGAGCAGTTCTTC.